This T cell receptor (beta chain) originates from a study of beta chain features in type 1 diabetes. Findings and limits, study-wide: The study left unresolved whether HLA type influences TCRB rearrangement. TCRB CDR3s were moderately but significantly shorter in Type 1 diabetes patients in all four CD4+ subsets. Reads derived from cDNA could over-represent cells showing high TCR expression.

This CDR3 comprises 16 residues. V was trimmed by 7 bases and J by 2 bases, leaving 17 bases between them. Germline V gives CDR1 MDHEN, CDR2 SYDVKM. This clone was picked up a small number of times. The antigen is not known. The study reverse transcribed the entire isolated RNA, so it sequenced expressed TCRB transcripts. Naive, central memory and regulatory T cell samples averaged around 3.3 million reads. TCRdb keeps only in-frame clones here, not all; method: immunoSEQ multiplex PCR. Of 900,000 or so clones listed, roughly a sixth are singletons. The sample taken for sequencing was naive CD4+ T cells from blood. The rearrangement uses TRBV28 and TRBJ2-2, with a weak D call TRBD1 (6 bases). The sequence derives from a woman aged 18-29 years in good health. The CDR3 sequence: CASNLADRTNTGELFF. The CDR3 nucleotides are TGTGCCAGCAACCTAGCTGACAGGACTAACACCGGGGAGCTGTTTTTT.